This is a list of T cell receptor beta chains from one sample in a study of blood T cell repertoires in COVID-19. TCRdb's copy holds only in-frame clones and misses some; the assay was immunoSEQ multiplex PCR. This sample yields about 270,000 clones, of which about four fifths are seen a single time; roughly 9.4% belongs to the top ten. The source material was peripheral blood. These TCRs come from a woman aged 45 to 65 who had recovered from COVID-19. Both conserved end residues are part of each CDR3. A D gene is named only where the DNA matches it firmly. Size tells how often a clone was seen (once, few, many) or the class of an expanded clone, and some rows leave it out.

d_call | j_call | v_call | clone_size | cdr3_aa | cdr3_nt
TRBD2 | TRBJ2-1 | TRBV7-6 | NA | CASSPSRTSGRYNEQFF | TGTGCCAGCAGCCCCTCCCGGACTAGCGGGCGATACAATGAGCAGTTCTTC
TRBD1 | TRBJ1-1 | TRBV7-2 | NA | CASIALTGGTEAFF | TGTGCCAGCATCGCCTTAACAGGGGGCACTGAAGCTTTCTTT
NA | TRBJ2-1 | TRBV2 | NA | CASSAQGPPYNEQFF | TGTGCCAGCAGTGCGCAGGGCCCCCCTTACAATGAGCAGTTCTTC
NA | TRBJ1-2 | TRBV11-2 | NA | CASSAGHGYGYTF | TGTGCCAGCAGCGCGGGGCATGGTTATGGCTACACCTTC
NA | TRBJ1-1 | TRBV7-2 | NA | CASSERGNTEAFF | TGTGCCAGCAGCGAACGGGGGAACACTGAAGCTTTCTTT
TRBD1 | TRBJ2-7 | TRBV28 | NA | CASSLWRTGESEQYF | TGTGCCAGCAGTTTATGGCGGACAGGGGAAAGCGAGCAGTACTTC
TRBD1 | TRBJ2-5 | TRBV28 | NA | CASSSSQGAGETQYF | TGTGCCAGCAGTTCCTCACAGGGGGCGGGGGAGACCCAGTACTTC
NA | TRBJ2-2 | TRBV6-5 | NA | CASRHWDKTSGELFF | TGTGCCAGCAGACACTGGGACAAAACATCCGGGGAGCTGTTTTTT
TRBD1 | TRBJ1-1 | TRBV19 | NA | CASSILLGQGTEAFF | TGTGCCAGTAGTATTCTCCTCGGACAGGGTACTGAAGCTTTCTTT
NA | TRBJ1-2 | TRBV12-3/TRBV12-4 | NA | CASSLGGAYGYTF | TGTGCCAGCAGTTTAGGGGGCGCCTATGGCTACACCTTC
NA | TRBJ2-7 | TRBV7-2 | NA | CASSPAYEQYF | TGTGCCAGCAGCCCCGCCTACGAGCAGTACTTC
TRBD2 | TRBJ2-1 | TRBV9 | NA | CASSVQLAGSLRGPYNEQFF | TGTGCCAGCAGCGTCCAACTAGCGGGGTCGTTAAGGGGGCCCTACAATGAGCAGTTCTTC
NA | TRBJ2-5 | TRBV5-4 | NA | CASSSQVLETQYF | TGTGCCAGCAGCTCCCAGGTCCTGGAGACCCAGTACTTC
NA | TRBJ2-1 | TRBV19 | NA | CASSIPGYNEQFF | TGTGCCAGTAGTATACCCGGGTACAATGAGCAGTTCTTC
NA | TRBJ2-6 | TRBV4-2 | NA | CASSQDLGAVVSGANVLTF | TGTGCCAGCAGCCAAGATCTTGGGGCAGTCGTCTCTGGGGCCAACGTCCTGACTTTC
TRBD1 | TRBJ1-1 | TRBV28 | NA | CASSLGSGGGMSTEAFF | TGTGCCAGCAGTTTAGGTTCAGGGGGTGGGATGAGCACTGAAGCTTTCTTT
NA | TRBJ2-5 | TRBV28 | NA | CASSFVLSQETQYF | TGTGCCAGCAGTTTTGTCCTATCCCAAGAGACCCAGTACTTC
TRBD2 | TRBJ2-1 | TRBV6-1 | NA | CASSEVDAGGPLNEQFF | TGTGCCAGCAGTGAAGTAGACGCGGGAGGGCCTTTAAATGAGCAGTTCTTC
NA | TRBJ2-3 | TRBV15 | few | CATSRELVRTDTQYF | TGTGCCACCAGCAGAGAGCTAGTCCGCACAGATACGCAGTATTTT
TRBD1 | TRBJ1-2 | TRBV28 | NA | CATSTGTGGRYGYTF | TGTGCCACCTCGACCGGGACAGGGGGAAGGTATGGCTACACCTTC
TRBD1 | TRBJ2-5 | TRBV6-6 | NA | CASVPGTGEETQYF | TGTGCCAGCGTACCCGGGACAGGTGAAGAGACCCAGTACTTC
NA | TRBJ2-2 | TRBV29-1 | NA | CSVEGQLTGELFF | TGCAGCGTTGAGGGGCAGCTCACCGGGGAGCTGTTTTTT
NA | TRBJ2-7 | TRBV30 | many | CACDGTQPMYEQYF | TGTGCCTGCGATGGGACTCAGCCTATGTACGAGCAGTACTTC
NA | TRBJ2-2 | TRBV4-3 | NA | CASSTGTANAGELFF | TGCGCCAGCAGTACCGGGACTGCTAACGCCGGGGAGCTGTTTTTT
NA | TRBJ2-5 | TRBV5-4 | NA | CASSLDRDTQETQYF | TGTGCCAGCAGCTTGGATAGGGACACCCAAGAGACCCAGTACTTC
NA | TRBJ2-1 | TRBV24-1 | NA | CATSTPTLGDEQFF | TGTGCCACCAGTACCCCTACCCTAGGGGATGAGCAGTTCTTC
NA | TRBJ2-7 | TRBV10-3 | NA | CAISEYSTYEQYF | TGTGCCATCAGTGAGTACAGTACCTACGAGCAGTACTTC
NA | TRBJ1-5 | TRBV19 | NA | CASSIVGLKSNQPQHF | TGTGCCAGTAGTATAGTCGGACTGAAAAGCAATCAGCCCCAGCATTTT
NA | TRBJ1-1 | TRBV29-1 | few | CSVVVPGDGTEAFF | TGCAGCGTTGTAGTCCCAGGGGATGGAACTGAAGCTTTCTTT
NA | TRBJ2-1 | TRBV6-2/TRBV6-3 | NA | CASSYREGGIPYNEQFF | TGTGCCAGCAGTTACCGAGAGGGGGGGATCCCTTACAATGAGCAGTTCTTC
TRBD1 | TRBJ1-1 | TRBV7-6 | few | CASSHGQGSSVNTEAFF | TGTGCCAGCAGCCATGGACAGGGGTCGTCCGTAAACACTGAAGCTTTCTTT
TRBD1 | TRBJ2-1 | TRBV5-1 | NA | CASRTGGARIDEQFF | TGCGCCAGCCGGACAGGGGGCGCTCGGATCGATGAGCAGTTCTTC
TRBD2 | TRBJ2-7 | TRBV7-2 | NA | CATALSGGEAYEQYF | TGTGCCACCGCACTTAGCGGGGGAGAAGCCTACGAGCAGTACTTC
TRBD1 | TRBJ2-7 | TRBV30 | NA | CAWEGAGSHEQYF | TGTGCCTGGGAGGGGGCGGGTTCCCACGAGCAGTACTTC
NA | TRBJ1-1 | TRBV6-2/TRBV6-3 | NA | CASSYVGVNTEAFF | TGTGCCAGCAGTTATGTAGGGGTGAACACTGAAGCTTTCTTT
TRBD1 | TRBJ1-2 | TRBV9 | NA | CASSVGGTGGKYGYTF | TGTGCCAGCAGCGTAGGAGGGACAGGGGGCAAATATGGCTACACCTTC
NA | TRBJ2-3 | TRBV27 | NA | CASSSRDGLTDTQYF | TGTGCCAGCAGTTCTCGAGACGGACTCACAGATACGCAGTATTTT
TRBD1 | TRBJ1-5 | TRBV29-1 | NA | CSVPGQGSSQPQHF | TGCAGCGTCCCGGGACAGGGTTCAAGTCAGCCCCAGCATTTT
TRBD2 | TRBJ2-1 | TRBV29-1 | NA | CSGNGGAHNEQFF | TGCAGCGGGAACGGGGGGGCCCACAATGAGCAGTTCTTC
NA | TRBJ1-3 | TRBV19 | NA | CASSSDSLSGNTIYF | TGTGCCAGTAGTTCGGACAGCCTCTCTGGAAACACCATATATTTT
TRBD1 | TRBJ1-5 | TRBV28 | NA | CASSTQGQGWQPQHF | TGTGCCAGCAGTACCCAAGGACAGGGCTGGCAGCCCCAGCATTTT
NA | TRBJ1-5 | TRBV18 | NA | CASSPTGAGNQPQHF | TGTGCCAGCTCACCAACAGGCGCGGGCAATCAGCCCCAGCATTTT
TRBD1 | TRBJ2-7 | TRBV7-2 | NA | CASSPRTGGRREQYF | TGTGCCAGCAGCCCGAGAACAGGGGGTCGGCGCGAGCAGTACTTC